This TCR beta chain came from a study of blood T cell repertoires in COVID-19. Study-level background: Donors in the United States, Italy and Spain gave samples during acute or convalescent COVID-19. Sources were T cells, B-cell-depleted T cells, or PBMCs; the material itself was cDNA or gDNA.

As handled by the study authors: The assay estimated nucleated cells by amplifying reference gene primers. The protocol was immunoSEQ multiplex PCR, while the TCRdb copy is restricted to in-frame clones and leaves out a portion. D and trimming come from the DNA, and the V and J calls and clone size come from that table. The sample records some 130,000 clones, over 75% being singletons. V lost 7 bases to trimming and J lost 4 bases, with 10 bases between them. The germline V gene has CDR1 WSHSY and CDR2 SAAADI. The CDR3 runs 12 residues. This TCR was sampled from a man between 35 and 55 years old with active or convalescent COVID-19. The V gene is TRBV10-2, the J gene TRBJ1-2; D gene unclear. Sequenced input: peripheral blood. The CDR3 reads CASMQDAYGYTF. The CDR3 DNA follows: TGCGCCAGCATGCAGGATGCCTATGGCTACACCTTC.